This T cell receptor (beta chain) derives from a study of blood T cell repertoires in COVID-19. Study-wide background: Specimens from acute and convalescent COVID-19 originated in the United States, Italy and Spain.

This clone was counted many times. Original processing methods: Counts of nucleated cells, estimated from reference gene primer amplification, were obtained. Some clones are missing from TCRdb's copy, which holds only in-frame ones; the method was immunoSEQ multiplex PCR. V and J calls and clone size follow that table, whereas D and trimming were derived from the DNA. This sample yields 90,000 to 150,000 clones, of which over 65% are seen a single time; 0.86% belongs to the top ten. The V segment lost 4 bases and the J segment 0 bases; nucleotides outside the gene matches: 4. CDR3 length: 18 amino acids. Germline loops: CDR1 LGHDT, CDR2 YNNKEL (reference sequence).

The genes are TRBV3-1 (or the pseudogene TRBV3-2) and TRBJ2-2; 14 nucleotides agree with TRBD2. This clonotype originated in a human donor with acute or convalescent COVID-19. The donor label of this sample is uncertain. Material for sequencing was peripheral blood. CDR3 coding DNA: TGTGCCAGCAGCCTCGGACTAGCGGGGGGCGCGAACACCGGGGAGCTGTTTTTT. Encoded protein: CASSLGLAGGANTGELFF.